This T cell receptor beta chain comes out of a study of molecular identifiers for immune sequencing clone quantification. Per germline, CDR1 DFQATT and CDR2 SNEGSKA (reference sequence). This CDR3 has 11 residues. TCRdb recomputed calls from the PCR reads with MiXCR, one row per CDR3 protein. The data hold 8,000 to 11,000 distinct CDR3 sequences, with 15% to 20% observed a single time. A CD8+CD4-CCR7+CD45RA+ phenotype served as the sorting definition for naive CD8 T cells. Study conclusions and caveats: Clones that had above 20 RNA copies took up over 99% of effector molecules but under 1% in naive cells.

At least ten counts were recorded for this clonotype. Its target is unknown. The chain joins TRBV20-1 to TRBJ1-1, with D possibly matching TRBD1 (6 bases). The sample comprised naive CD8+ T cells from blood, with Jurkat cell RNA spiked in. Subset defined: FACS-sorted CD8+CD4-CCR7+CD45RA+ naive T cells. The sequence derives from a human donor in good health. Some libraries in this study had Jurkat cell RNA spiked in. The CDR3 region has the DNA TGCGGCGAATTGAGGGGGACTGAAGCTTTCTTT. Its protein product is CGELRGTEAFF.